Below, 8 T cell receptor beta chains from the same sample are listed, as sequenced in a study of blood T cell repertoires in COVID-19. Clones were read by immunoSEQ multiplex PCR, and TCRdb kept only the in-frame ones, dropping some. This table holds about 200,000 clones, 83% found once. The source material was PBMCs or T cells enriched from blood (not recorded which). These receptors all stem from a woman aged 45-59 years who had been exposed to COVID-19.

The chain is built from TRBV29-1 and TRBJ2-2; 9 positions agree with TRBD1. Germline V gene lookup returns CDR1 SQVTM and CDR2 ANQGSEA. The CDR3 covers 15 residues. J was trimmed by 3 bases and V by 6 bases; bases with no gene match: 8. The CDR3 region has the DNA TGCAGCGTACCCGGGACAGGGATCGACACCGGGGAGCTGTTTTTT. Protein: CSVPGTGIDTGELFF.

As to this clone: A read error may account for a junction end that differs from germline. The chain carries TRBV30 and TRBJ2-7, with D tentatively TRBD1 (6 bases). The CDR3 runs to 11 residues. The germline V gene encodes CDR1 GTSNPN and CDR2 SVGIG (reference sequence). The CDR3 reads CAWSDPTGSHF. The CDR3 nucleotides are TGTGCCTGGAGTGACCCGACAGGCTCACATTTC.

This clone was counted once. The gene calls are TRBV2 and TRBJ1-3; TRBD1 matches 9 bases. V trimming: 5 bases; J trimming: 4 bases; junction bases outside the gene matches: 6. Germline lookup yields CDR1 SNHLY and CDR2 FYNNEI. The CDR3 has 15 amino acids. The CDR3 loop is CASSPGQGIGNTIYF. The CDR3 DNA is TGTGCCAGCAGTCCCGGACAGGGGATCGGAAACACCATATATTTT.

The V and J genes are TRBV19 and TRBJ1-1, with unresolved D. CDR1 and CDR2 from the germline V gene are LNHDA and SQIVND (reference sequence). CDR3 length: 13 amino acids. V shed 0 bases and J shed 4 bases, with 6 bases lying between them. The DNA for the CDR3 is TGTGCCAGTAGTATAGAGCCGGGCACTGAAGCTTTCTTT. This sequence encodes CASSIEPGTEAFF.

The rearrangement links TRBV4-2 to TRBJ1-1, with 11 bases matching TRBD1. The V segment lost 1 base and the J segment 4 bases; nucleotides outside the gene matches: 5. The CDR3 has 16 residues. The germline V gene encodes CDR1 LGHNA and CDR2 YNFKEQ. CDR3: CASSQVRDRGGTEAFF. The CDR3 DNA reads TGTGCCAGCAGCCAAGTGCGGGACAGGGGGGGCACTGAAGCTTTCTTT.

The V and J genes are TRBV7-9 and TRBJ1-2; unclear D gene. V lost 3 bases, J lost 8 bases, and 16 bases lay in between. This CDR3 contains 14 residues. Germline CDR1 and CDR2: SEHNR and FQNEAQ (reference sequence). The CDR3 here is CASSFTTSAPGYTF. Here the CDR3 DNA reads TGTGCCAGCAGCTTTACGACCAGCGCCCCCGGCTACACCTTC.

V and J are TRBV19 and TRBJ2-2; D remains unclear. CDR1 and CDR2 from the germline V gene are LNHDA and SQIVND (reference sequence). Between the trimmed V and J ends, which lost 3 bases and 5 bases, there was a span of 4 bases. The CDR3 covers 12 residues. CDR3 DNA: TGTGCCAGTAGTATCCGGACCGGGGAGCTGTTTTTT. Residues: CASSIRTGELFF.

CDR3 nucleotide sequence: TGTGCCACCAGTGATTCCCCTACAGTGGCTGCCGGGGAGCTGTTTTTT. Its protein is CATSDSPTVAAGELFF. The rearrangement joins TRBV24-1 to TRBJ2-2, with D hard to call. Germline V gene sequence: CDR1 KGHDR, CDR2 SFDVKD. This CDR3 spans 16 amino acids. Trimming removed 2 bases from V and 6 bases from J, with 15 bases in between.